This T cell receptor (beta chain) originates from a study of T cell responses to AZD1222 COVID-19 vaccine (dated by TCRdb to the early 2020s). General notes on the study: AZD1222 recipients given second doses at about 4 weeks or at about 12 weeks were pooled, since spike-specific TCR depth and breadth were not found to differ between the two schedules. TCR sequencing was performed for more than 230 trial participants, of whom about 200 were given two doses of AZD1222 and around 25 were given two doses of MenACWY control vaccine. Trial participants were enrolled by age into subgroups of 18-55, 56-69 and 70-plus years, and roughly 160, 29 and 62 TCR-sequenced participants, respectively, were included in these subgroups.

The time point label corresponds to: baseline before first vaccination. Vaccinee samples came from UK trials COV001 and COV002, including a single-blind randomized controlled phase 2/3 trial of AZD1222 (ChAdOx1 nCoV-19) in healthy adults. For TCRbeta chain sequencing, PBMC samples from trial participants were taken at day 0 and at day 28 after the second dose. The CDR3 regions of human TCRbeta chains were analyzed by immunosequencing. As for how the authors treated the data: Repertoire TCRs were matched against a reference library of SARS-CoV-2-specific TCRs generated with the MIRA antigen-specificity platform. Breadth meant the fraction of unique TCRs that were SARS-CoV-2-associated, whereas depth meant the fraction of total T cells that were SARS-CoV-2-associated. Using the MIRA data, every spike-specific TCR was mapped to the spike region that the TCR reacted to and assigned to either a CD4 or a CD8 class. Log10-transformed breadth and depth values were compared by one-way ANOVA with Sidak's multiple comparisons tests. In TCRdb, the immuneACCESS table is reduced to in-frame sequences with V and J assigned. These tables do not hold every clone; where another copy was compared, an unresolved V gene accounts for under half, and the others remain unexplained. V, J and clone size are those of that table, while D and trimming were read from the DNA. The sample contains approximately 150,000 clones, roughly nine tenths of them found a single time. 1.4% to 1.5% of the sample lies in the top ten.

Study-level results and caveats: The 56-69-year group was small, and its depth increase did not reach significance, likely because of low power. Spike-specific TCR breadth and depth rose significantly after two AZD1222 doses compared with day 0 and with MenACWY recipients. Because no day 14 peak-response samples were available, the repertoires could be characterized only after the peak T cell response. Participants were mostly white British, with more females than males. The authors suggested clonal diversity may have been underestimated. Conclusions about previously exposed vaccinees are limited, since just 6 or 7 AZD1222 recipients were seropositive for SARS-CoV-2 at baseline. Nearly half of unique spike-specific TCRs reportedly recognized epitopes outside regions mutated in the B.1.351 and B.1.1.7 variants. Vaccine-associated CD4 TCRs spanned the whole spike protein, with dominant responses in regions 160-218 and 743-854.

The CDR3, from cysteine to phenylalanine, totals 16 residues. Kept here is only the CDR3 DNA, which spans 48 bases and is read in frame from base 1. The germline V gene (reference sequence) provides CDR1 SEHNR and CDR2 FQNEAQ. The germline V end is reduced by 0 bases and the J end by 0 bases; junction bases left unmatched: 4. As concerns this clone: Its antigen is currently not known. The sample holds no much larger clone one base away, and base qualities are not on file.

The sample was peripheral blood, taken on day 0 of AZD1222 vaccination. The TCR comes from an adult in good health. Recombination connected TRBV7-9 to TRBJ1-1, with 7 central nucleotides matching TRBD1. CDR3 protein: CASSLAGQLMNTEAFF. The nucleotides are TGTGCCAGCAGCTTAGCGGGACAGCTCATGAACACTGAAGCTTTCTTT.